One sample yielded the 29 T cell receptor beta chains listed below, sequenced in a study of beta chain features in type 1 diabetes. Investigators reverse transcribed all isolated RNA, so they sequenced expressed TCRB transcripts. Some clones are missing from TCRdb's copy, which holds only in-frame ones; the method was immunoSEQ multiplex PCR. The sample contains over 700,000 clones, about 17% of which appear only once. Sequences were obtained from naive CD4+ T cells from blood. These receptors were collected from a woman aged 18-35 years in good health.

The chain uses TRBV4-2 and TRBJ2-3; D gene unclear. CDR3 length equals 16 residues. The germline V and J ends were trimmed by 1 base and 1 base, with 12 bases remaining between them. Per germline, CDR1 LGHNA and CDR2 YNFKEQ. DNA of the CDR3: TGTGCCAGCAGCCAAGGAGGTCTGTCTCGCACAGATACGCAGTATTTT. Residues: CASSQGGLSRTDTQYF.

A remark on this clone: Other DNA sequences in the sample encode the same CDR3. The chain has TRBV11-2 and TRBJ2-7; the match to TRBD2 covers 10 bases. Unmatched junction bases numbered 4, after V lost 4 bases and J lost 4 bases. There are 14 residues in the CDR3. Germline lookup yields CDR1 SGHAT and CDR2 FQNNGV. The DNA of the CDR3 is TGTGCCAGCAGCTCCAGGACTAGCGGATACGAGCAGTACTTC. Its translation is CASSSRTSGYEQYF.

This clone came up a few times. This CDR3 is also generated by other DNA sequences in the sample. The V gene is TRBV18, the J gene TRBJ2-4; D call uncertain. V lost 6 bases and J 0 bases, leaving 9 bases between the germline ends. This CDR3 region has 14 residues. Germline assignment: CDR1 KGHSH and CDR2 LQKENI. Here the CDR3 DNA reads TGTGCCAGCTCCCCCGGATTAGCCAAAAACATTCAGTACTTC. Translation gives CASSPGLAKNIQYF.

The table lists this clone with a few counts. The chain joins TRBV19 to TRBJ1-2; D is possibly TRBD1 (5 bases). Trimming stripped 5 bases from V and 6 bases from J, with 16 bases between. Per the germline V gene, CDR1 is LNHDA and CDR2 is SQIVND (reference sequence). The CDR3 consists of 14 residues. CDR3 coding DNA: TGTGCCAGTAGTGGAAGCCGGGACGGGGATGGCTACACCTTC. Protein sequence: CASSGSRDGDGYTF.

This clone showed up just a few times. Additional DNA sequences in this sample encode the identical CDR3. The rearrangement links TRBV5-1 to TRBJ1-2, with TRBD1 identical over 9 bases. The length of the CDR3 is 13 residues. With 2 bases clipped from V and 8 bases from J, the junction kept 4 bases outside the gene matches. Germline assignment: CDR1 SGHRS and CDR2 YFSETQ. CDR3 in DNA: TGCGCCAGCAGCTTACAGGGGGCGGAAGGCTACACCTTC. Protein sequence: CASSLQGAEGYTF. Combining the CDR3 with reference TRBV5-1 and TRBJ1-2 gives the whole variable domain KAGVTQTPRYLIKTRGQQVTLSCSPISGHRSVSWYQQTPGQGLQFLFEYFSETQRNKGNFPGRFSGRQFSNSRSEMNVSTLELGDSALYLCASSLQGAEGYTFGSGTRLTVV.

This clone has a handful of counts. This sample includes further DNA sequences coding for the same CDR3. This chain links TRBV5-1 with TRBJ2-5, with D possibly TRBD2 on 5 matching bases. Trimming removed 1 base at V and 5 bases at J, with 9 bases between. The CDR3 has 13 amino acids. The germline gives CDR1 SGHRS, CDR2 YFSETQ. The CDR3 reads CASSLPGEETQYF. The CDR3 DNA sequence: TGCGCCAGCAGCTTGCCCGGGGAGGAGACCCAGTACTTC. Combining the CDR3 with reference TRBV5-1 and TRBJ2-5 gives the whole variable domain KAGVTQTPRYLIKTRGQQVTLSCSPISGHRSVSWYQQTPGQGLQFLFEYFSETQRNKGNFPGRFSGRQFSNSRSEMNVSTLELGDSALYLCASSLPGEETQYFGPGTRLLVL.

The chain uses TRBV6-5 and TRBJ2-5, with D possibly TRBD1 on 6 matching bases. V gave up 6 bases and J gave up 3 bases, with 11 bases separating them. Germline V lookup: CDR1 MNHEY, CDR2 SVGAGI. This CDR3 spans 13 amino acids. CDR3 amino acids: CASRRRDKETQYF. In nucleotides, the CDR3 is TGTGCCAGCAGACGCCGGGACAAAGAGACCCAGTACTTC.

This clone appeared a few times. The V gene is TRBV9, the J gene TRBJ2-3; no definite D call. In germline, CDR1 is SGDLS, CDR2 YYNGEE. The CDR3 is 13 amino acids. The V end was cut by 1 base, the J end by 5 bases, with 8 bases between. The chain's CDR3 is CASSVSGGDTQYF. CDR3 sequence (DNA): TGTGCCAGCAGCGTATCGGGCGGAGATACGCAGTATTTT.

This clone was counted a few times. The CDR3 loop is CASSGGGVVSGELFF. CDR3 nucleotides: TGTGCCAGCAGTGGCGGTGGCGTTGTCTCCGGGGAGCTGTTTTTT. The rearrangement links TRBV28 to TRBJ2-2, with D hard to call. V shed 5 bases and J shed 6 bases, with 16 bases lying between them. Germline V lookup: CDR1 MDHEN, CDR2 SYDVKM. The CDR3 extends over 15 amino acids.

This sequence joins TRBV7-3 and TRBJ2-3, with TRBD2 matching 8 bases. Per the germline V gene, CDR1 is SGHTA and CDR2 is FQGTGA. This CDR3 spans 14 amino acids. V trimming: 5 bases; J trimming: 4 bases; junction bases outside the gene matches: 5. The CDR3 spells CASSRGLAPDTQYF. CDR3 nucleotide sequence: TGTGCCAGCAGCCGAGGACTAGCTCCAGATACGCAGTATTTT. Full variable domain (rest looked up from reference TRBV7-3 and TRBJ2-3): GAGVSQTPSNKVTEKGKYVELRCDPISGHTALYWYRQSLGQGPEFLIYFQGTGAADDSGLPNDRFFAVRPEGSVSTLKIQRTERGDSAVYLCASSRGLAPDTQYFGPGTRLTVL.

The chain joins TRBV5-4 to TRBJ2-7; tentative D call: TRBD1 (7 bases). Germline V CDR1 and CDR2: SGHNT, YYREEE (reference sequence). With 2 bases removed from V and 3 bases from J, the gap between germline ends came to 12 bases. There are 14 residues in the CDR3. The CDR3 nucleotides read TGTGCCAGCAGCTTCCAGGGGGGACGCTACGAGCAGTACTTC. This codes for CASSFQGGRYEQYF.

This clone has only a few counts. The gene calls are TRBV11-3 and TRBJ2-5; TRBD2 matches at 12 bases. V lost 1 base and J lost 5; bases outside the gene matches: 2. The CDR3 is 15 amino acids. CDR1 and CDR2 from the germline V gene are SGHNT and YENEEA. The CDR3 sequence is CASSLGLAGDETQYF. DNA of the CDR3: TGTGCCAGCAGCTTAGGACTAGCGGGAGATGAGACCCAGTACTTC.

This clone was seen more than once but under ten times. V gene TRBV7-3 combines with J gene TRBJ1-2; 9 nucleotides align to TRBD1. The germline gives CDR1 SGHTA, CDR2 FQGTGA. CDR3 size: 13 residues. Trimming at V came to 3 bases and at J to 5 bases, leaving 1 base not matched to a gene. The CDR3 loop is CASSLDRGYGYTF. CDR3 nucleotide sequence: TGTGCCAGCAGCTTGGACAGGGGTTATGGCTACACCTTC.

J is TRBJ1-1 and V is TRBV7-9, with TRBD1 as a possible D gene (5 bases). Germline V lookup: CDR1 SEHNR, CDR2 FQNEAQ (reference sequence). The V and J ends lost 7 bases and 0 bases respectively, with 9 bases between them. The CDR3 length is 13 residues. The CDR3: CASTPTVNTEAFF. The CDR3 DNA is TGTGCCAGCACCCCGACAGTGAACACTGAAGCTTTCTTT.

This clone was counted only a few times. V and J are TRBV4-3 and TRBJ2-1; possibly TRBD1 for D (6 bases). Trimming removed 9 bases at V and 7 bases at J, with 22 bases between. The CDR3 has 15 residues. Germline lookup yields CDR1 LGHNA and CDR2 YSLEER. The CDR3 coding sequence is TGCGCCAGGGCCCTCGGGACAAGAGGGTGGAATGAGCAGTTCTTC. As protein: CARALGTRGWNEQFF.

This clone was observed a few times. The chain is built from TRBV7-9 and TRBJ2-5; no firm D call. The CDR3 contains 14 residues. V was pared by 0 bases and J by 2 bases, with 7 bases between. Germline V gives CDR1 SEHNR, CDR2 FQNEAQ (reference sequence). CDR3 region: CASSLAPVQETQYF. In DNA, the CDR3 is TGTGCCAGCAGCTTAGCACCCGTTCAAGAGACCCAGTACTTC.

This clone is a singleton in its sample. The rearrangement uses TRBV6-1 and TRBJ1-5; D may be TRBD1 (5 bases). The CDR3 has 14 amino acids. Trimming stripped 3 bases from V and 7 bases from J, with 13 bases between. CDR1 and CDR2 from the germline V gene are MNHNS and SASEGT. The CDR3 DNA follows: TGTGCCAGCAGTGACGGACAACCGGGGCAGCCCCAGCATTTT. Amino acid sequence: CASSDGQPGQPQHF.

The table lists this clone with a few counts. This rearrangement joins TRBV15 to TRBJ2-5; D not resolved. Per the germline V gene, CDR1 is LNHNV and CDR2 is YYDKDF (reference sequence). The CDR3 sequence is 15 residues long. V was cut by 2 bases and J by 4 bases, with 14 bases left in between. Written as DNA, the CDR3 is TGTGCCACCAGCAGAACTTCGGCATCACCAGAGACCCAGTACTTC. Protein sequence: CATSRTSASPETQYF.

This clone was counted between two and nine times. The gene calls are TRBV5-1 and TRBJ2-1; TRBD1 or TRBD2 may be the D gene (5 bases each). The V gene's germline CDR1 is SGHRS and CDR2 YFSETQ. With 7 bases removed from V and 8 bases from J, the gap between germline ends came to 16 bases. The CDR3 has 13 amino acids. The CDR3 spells CASSQGVGDEQFF. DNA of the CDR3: TGCGCCAGCTCCCAGGGTGTCGGGGATGAGCAGTTCTTC.

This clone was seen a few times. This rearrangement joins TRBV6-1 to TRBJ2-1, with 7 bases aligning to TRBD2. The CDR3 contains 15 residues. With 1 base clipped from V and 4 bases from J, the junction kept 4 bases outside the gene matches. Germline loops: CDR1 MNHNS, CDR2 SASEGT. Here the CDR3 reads CASSEGGTIYNEQFF. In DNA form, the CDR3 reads TGTGCCAGCAGTGAAGGAGGGACTATTTACAATGAGCAGTTCTTC.

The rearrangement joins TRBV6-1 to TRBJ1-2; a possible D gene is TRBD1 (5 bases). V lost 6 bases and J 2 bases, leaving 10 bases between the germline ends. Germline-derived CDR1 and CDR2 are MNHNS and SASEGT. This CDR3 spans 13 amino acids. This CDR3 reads CASRGGVNYGYTF. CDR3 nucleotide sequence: TGTGCCAGCAGGGGAGGGGTGAACTATGGCTACACCTTC.

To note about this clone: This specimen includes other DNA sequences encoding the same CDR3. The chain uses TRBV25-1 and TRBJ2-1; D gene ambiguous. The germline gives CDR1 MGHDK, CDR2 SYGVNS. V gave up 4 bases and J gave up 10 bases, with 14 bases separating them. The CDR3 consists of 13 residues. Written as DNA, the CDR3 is TGTGCCAGCAGTGCCGCCGGATCGAACGAGCAGTTCTTC. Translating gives CASSAAGSNEQFF. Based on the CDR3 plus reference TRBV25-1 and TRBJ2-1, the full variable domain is EADIYQTPRYLVIGTGKKITLECSQTMGHDKMYWYQQDPGMELHLIHYSYGVNSTEKGDLSSESTVSRIRTEHFPLTLESARPSHTSQYLCASSAAGSNEQFFGPGTRLTVL.

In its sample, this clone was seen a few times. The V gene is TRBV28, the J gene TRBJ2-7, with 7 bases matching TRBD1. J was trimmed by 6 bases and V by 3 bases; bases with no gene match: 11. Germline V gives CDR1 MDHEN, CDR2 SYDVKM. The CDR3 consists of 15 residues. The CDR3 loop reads CASSFPQGEGPEQYF. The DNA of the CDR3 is TGTGCCAGCAGTTTCCCCCAGGGGGAAGGCCCCGAGCAGTACTTC.

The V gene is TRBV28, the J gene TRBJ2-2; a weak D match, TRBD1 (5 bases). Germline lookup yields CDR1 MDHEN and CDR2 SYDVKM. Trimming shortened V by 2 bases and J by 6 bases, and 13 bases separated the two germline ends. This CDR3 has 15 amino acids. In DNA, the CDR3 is TGTGCCAGCAGTTTAGCAGGGATAAGGGCCGGGGAGCTGTTTTTT. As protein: CASSLAGIRAGELFF.

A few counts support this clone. The CDR3 DNA follows: TGTGCCATCAGTGAGTATTTTTCGGGACACCGCCAGAACCGAGCAACTAATGAAAAACTGTTTTTT. Amino acids: CAISEYFSGHRQNRATNEKLFF. V usage is TRBV10-3 and J usage is TRBJ1-4; tentative D call: TRBD1 (6 bases). This CDR3 has 22 amino acids. The germline V and J ends were trimmed by 1 base and 0 bases, with 27 bases remaining between them. Germline-derived CDR1 and CDR2 are ENHRY and SYGVKD.

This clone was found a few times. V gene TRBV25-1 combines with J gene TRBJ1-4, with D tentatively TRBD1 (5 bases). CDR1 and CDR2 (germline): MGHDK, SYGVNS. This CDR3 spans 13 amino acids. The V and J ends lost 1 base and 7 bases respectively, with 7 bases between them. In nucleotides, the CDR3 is TGTGCCAGCAGTGAATTAGGGGTTGAAAAACTGTTTTTT. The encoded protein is CASSELGVEKLFF.

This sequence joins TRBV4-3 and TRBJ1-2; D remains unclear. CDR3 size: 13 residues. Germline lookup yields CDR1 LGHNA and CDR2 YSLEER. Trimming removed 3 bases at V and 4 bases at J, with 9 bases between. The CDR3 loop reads CASSQAASYGYTF. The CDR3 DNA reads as TGCGCCAGCAGCCAGGCGGCCTCCTATGGCTACACCTTC.

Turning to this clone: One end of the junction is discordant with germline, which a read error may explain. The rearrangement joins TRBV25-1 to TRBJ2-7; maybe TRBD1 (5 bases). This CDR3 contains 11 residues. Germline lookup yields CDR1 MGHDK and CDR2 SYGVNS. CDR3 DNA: TGTGCCACCAGTACAGGCGACGAGCAGTACTTC. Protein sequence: CATSTGDEQYF.

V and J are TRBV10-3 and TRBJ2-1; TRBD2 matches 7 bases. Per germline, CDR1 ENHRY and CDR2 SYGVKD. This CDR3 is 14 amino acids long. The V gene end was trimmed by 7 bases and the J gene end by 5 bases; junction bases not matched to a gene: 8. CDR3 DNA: TGTGCCATCAAAGAGGGAGGGAGTAACAATGAGCAGTTCTTC. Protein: CAIKEGGSNNEQFF.